Reported below is one T cell receptor beta chain. What it recognizes is unknown. Within the sample, other DNA sequences also encode this same CDR3. Sample treatment: roughly 19 received Ad26.COV2.S at low or high dose, single or two shots; roughly five received placebo; per-sample allocation not given. The study sampled participants on day 63 after the first vaccine or placebo injection. The CDR3 extends over 12 amino acids. CDR1 and CDR2 (germline): SGHKS, YYEKEE (reference sequence). V was clipped by 0 bases and J by 3 bases, with 3 bases between them. This sample was included in a study of Ad26.COV2.S vaccination and SARS-CoV-2 variants. Overall study findings and caveats: The TCR breadth and depth analyses may have produced an underestimate of total T cell responses. Reports say spike-specific CD8+ and CD4+ T cell responses covered substantial breadth after vaccination. Breadth of non-spike TCRs did not differ between vaccinees and placebo recipients.

TCRdb's copy holds only in-frame clones and misses some; the assay was immunoSEQ multiplex PCR. The sample lists about 350,000 clones; about 85% were seen once. The specimen comprised peripheral blood, sampled in a trial of Ad26.COV2.S vaccine versus placebo. The receptor was isolated from a person between 18 and 60 years old who received the Ad26.COV2.S COVID-19 vaccine or a placebo. V and J are TRBV5-5 and TRBJ1-1; no definite D call. The CDR3 bases are TGTGCCAGCAGCTTGGGAGACACTGAAGCTTTCTTT. This codes for CASSLGDTEAFF.